The clone carrying this T cell receptor (beta chain) showed up just a few times. TCR cDNA molecules each had a unique molecular identifier. TCRdb re-called the 5' RACE reads through MiXCR, storing one row per CDR3 protein. The table has about 50,000 distinct CDR3 sequences, less than 8.5% seen once. Time point given: sample taken at primary tumor resection. Unsorted samples of tumor, nontumor lung or frozen PBMC had their whole RNA sequenced. Samples came from 72 TRACERx patients with untreated early-stage lung cancer. These data originate in a study of spatial heterogeneity in lung cancer. Study in general: Consistent detection of more beta-chain than alpha-chain sequences was observed.

The clonotype was recovered from a female donor with early-stage non-small cell lung cancer. Sequencing was performed on PBMCs, taken at surgery.

DNA for the CDR3: TGTGCCAGCTCACAGGGACAAGCTTCTGGAAACACCATATATTTT. It translates to CASSQGQASGNTIYF. The chain has TRBV18 and TRBJ1-3; D is perhaps TRBD1 (6 bases). The CDR3 totals 15 residues. V shed 4 bases and J shed 1 base, with 11 bases lying between them. Germline V CDR1 and CDR2: KGHSH, LQKENI.